This entry is about one T cell receptor beta chain. Its target is not known. CDR3 size: 12 residues. Trimming took off 4 bases at V and 4 bases at J, with 7 bases between the two ends. The V gene's germline CDR1 is SGHVS and CDR2 FNYEAQ. The PCR was carried out with 60 Vbeta primers and 13 Jbeta primers. In the study's own analysis: Approximately 11 million shared chains were among the approximately 76 million unique TCR beta chains that a later analysis counted. Sequenced by immunoSEQ multiplex PCR; TCRdb stores in-frame clones only, minus some. The D gene and trimming were derived from the DNA, and the V and J assignments and clone size from that table. The table shows 76,000 or so clones, with around 80% occurring only once. The record originates from a study of cytomegalovirus exposure and HLA in healthy donors. Study-level findings and limits: Immune exposure information comprised only CMV serostatus. When a later analysis was performed, an Asian-associated ancestry cluster reportedly had fewer N-insertions than the roughly 690-donor mean.

The V and J genes are TRBV7-6 and TRBJ1-2, with D unresolved. This TCR derives from a man aged 30 to 45 in good health and CMV-seronegative. The sample comprised PBMCs. In DNA, the CDR3 is TGTGCCAGCAGCTCCAACAGCTATGGCTACACCTTC. It yields the protein CASSSNSYGYTF.